The entry below describes one TCR beta chain. Its antigen remains unknown. This sample was taken from a study of shared clonotypes between healthy human individuals. Study-level points and caveats: Generation of non-shared clonotypes was less probable than generation of clonotypes shared by all four donors.

V was trimmed by 1 base and J by 5 bases, leaving 14 bases between them. The CDR3 is made up of 15 amino acids. Per the germline V gene, CDR1 is KGHSH and CDR2 is LQKENI. Original analysis: ImmunoSEQ only sent back junction sequences with no quality scores, so filtering was done differently. Data came from immunoSEQ multiplex PCR; TCRdb stores just in-frame clones and leaves some out. That table is the source of V, J and clone size, and D and trimming were worked out from the DNA. There are a few million clones in the sample; 90% to 95% occur only once, and more than 0.12% lies in the top ten. A split of CD4+ cells into CD45RA+ naive and CD45RA-negative memory subsets was performed.

Sequenced input: naive CD4+ T cells sorted from blood. Described subset: CD45RA+ positively selected. The gene calls are TRBV18 and TRBJ1-2; D possibly corresponds to TRBD1 (5 bases). This receptor was identified in a man younger than 35 in good health. CDR3 region: CASSPQRGGDYGYTF. For the CDR3, the DNA is TGTGCCAGCTCACCACAACGGGGAGGGGATTATGGCTACACCTTC.